Below are 7 T cell receptor beta chains sequenced from a single sample in a study of blood T cell repertoires in COVID-19. Method: immunoSEQ multiplex PCR; TCRdb's copy keeps in-frame clones and lacks some. The table shows 100,000 to 120,000 clones, with 85% to 90% occurring only once. Sequenced sample: peripheral blood. The origin of the receptors is a woman aged 50 to 60 with acute or convalescent COVID-19.

J is TRBJ1-4 and V is TRBV5-5, with 9 bases fitting TRBD1. The CDR3 spans 17 residues. The V gene end was trimmed by 0 bases and the J gene end by 0 bases; junction bases not matched to a gene: 3. CDR1 and CDR2 from the germline V gene are SGHKS and YYEKEE (reference sequence). CDR3 nucleotides: TGTGCCAGCAGCTTGGGGGGACAGGGTACAACTAATGAAAAACTGTTTTTT. This codes for CASSLGGQGTTNEKLFF.

V is TRBV19 and J is TRBJ2-4, with a weak D call TRBD1 (6 bases). Germline CDR1 reads LNHDA; CDR2 reads SQIVND (reference sequence). The length of the CDR3 is 16 residues. V shed 0 bases and J shed 0 bases, with 9 bases lying between them. CDR3: CASSIEPGVAKNIQYF. The CDR3, as DNA: TGTGCCAGTAGTATAGAGCCAGGGGTAGCCAAAAACATTCAGTACTTC. Full variable domain (rest looked up from reference TRBV19 and TRBJ2-4): DGGITQSPKYLFRKEGQNVTLSCEQNLNHDAMYWYRQDPGQGLRLIYYSQIVNDFQKGDIAEGYSVSREKKESFPLTVTSAQKNPTAFYLCASSIEPGVAKNIQYFGAGTRLSVL.

The chain has TRBV7-9 and TRBJ1-6; D possibly corresponds to TRBD1 (6 bases). Looked up from germline, CDR1 is SEHNR and CDR2 is FQNEAQ (reference sequence). Deletions cut 2 bases from V and 6 bases from J, with 14 bases between. This CDR3 contains 16 residues. CDR3 nucleotides: TGTGCCAGCAGCTTACAGACAGGCTGGGGTAATTCACCCCTCCACTTT. It translates to CASSLQTGWGNSPLHF.

The chain joins TRBV19 to TRBJ2-6; TRBD1 matches 12 bases. Per germline, CDR1 LNHDA and CDR2 SQIVND (reference sequence). The CDR3 loop spans 17 amino acids. The ends lost 8 bases at V and 2 bases at J; junction bases unmatched: 7. CDR3 coding DNA: TGTGCCAGTGACACGGGACAGGGGGCCGCTGGGGCCAACGTCCTGACTTTC. Translating it yields CASDTGQGAAGANVLTF.

V gene TRBV19 combines with J gene TRBJ1-1; 7 bases agree with TRBD1. This CDR3 is 12 amino acids long. J was trimmed by 7 bases and V by 9 bases; bases with no gene match: 8. Germline assignment: CDR1 LNHDA and CDR2 SQIVND (reference sequence). The CDR3 is CASAQGQGEAFF. In DNA, the CDR3 is TGTGCCAGCGCACAGGGGCAAGGTGAAGCTTTCTTT.

J is TRBJ2-1 and V is TRBV13, with no clear D. V lost 2 bases to trimming and J lost 10 bases, with 9 bases between them. The CDR3 length is 12 residues. Germline V gene data show CDR1 as PRHDT and CDR2 as FYEKMQ (reference sequence). The chain's CDR3 is CASSLQVGEQFF. The CDR3, as DNA: TGTGCCAGCAGCTTACAGGTCGGAGAGCAGTTCTTC.

The chain uses TRBV7-9 and TRBJ1-4; TRBD1 might be the D (5 bases). The V end was cut by 8 bases, the J end by 10 bases, with 11 bases between. This CDR3 is 11 amino acids long. Germline V CDR1 and CDR2: SEHNR, FQNEAQ (reference sequence). The CDR3 nucleotides are TGTGCCAGCGGACATCAGGGAAAACTGTTTTTT. Its protein is CASGHQGKLFF.